The clone carrying this T cell receptor (beta chain) has ten or more counts. Its antigen is unknown. This specimen comes from a study of CD8 T cells in ankylosing spondylitis. Broader study findings: Clones linked to the disease showed a CD8+ phenotype. They occurred at relatively low frequencies in peripheral blood. Significantly higher representation of disease-linked clones was reported for matched ankylosing spondylitis synovial fluid. Seemingly distinctive of ankylosing spondylitis blood was a TCR beta motif formed by eight highly homologous variants. Some motif variants had been reported before (in reactive arthritis synovial fluid and blood).

Quantitative 5'-RACE was performed with molecular barcodes, and it yielded the TCR beta libraries. TCRdb redid the calling of the 5' RACE reads with MiXCR, one entry per CDR3 protein. Of a few hundred thousand distinct CDR3 sequences in the sample, around 24% were seen once. Input material: blood, either unsorted or a sorted T cell fraction (not recorded which). This clonotype originated in a male donor with ankylosing spondylitis.

The CDR3 sequence is CASSPLQSEQFF. DNA for the CDR3: TGTGCCAGCTCACCACTTCAGTCCGAGCAGTTCTTC. The V and J genes are TRBV18 and TRBJ2-1; D uncertain. The CDR3 is 12 amino acids. Trimming left V 1 base short and J 10 bases short, with 8 bases between. CDR1 is KGHSH, CDR2 LQKENI, per germline.